The rows below give T cell receptor beta chains drawn from one sample of a study of Ad26.COV2.S vaccination and SARS-CoV-2 variants. TCRdb's table, derived via immunoSEQ multiplex PCR, lists solely in-frame clones and lacks some. This sample yields 350,000 to 500,000 clones, of which approximately 88% are seen a single time; 3.5% to 4% belongs to the top ten. This specimen consisted of peripheral blood, obtained in a trial of Ad26.COV2.S vaccine versus placebo. These receptor sequences come from a person between 18 and 65 years old who received the Ad26.COV2.S COVID-19 vaccine or a placebo. Each CDR3 is given with its conserved first and last residue. D genes are given only for firm matches. Part of the rows lack a size; the others show once, few, many or a class for expanded clones.

.,.,TRBJ1-2,TRBV7-2,CASRPNGYRYGYTF,TGTGCCAGCAGGCCTAACGGTTATCGCTATGGCTACACCTTC
.,.,TRBJ2-3,TRBV9,CASRATGTDTQYF,TGTGCCAGCAGAGCTACCGGCACAGATACGCAGTATTTT
.,.,TRBJ1-3,TRBV2,CASSEPGVRGAGNTIYF,TGTGCCAGCAGTGAACCGGGGGTCAGGGGCGCTGGAAACACCATATATTTT
.,.,TRBJ1-3,TRBV7-9,CASSFPDIGNTIYF,TGTGCCAGCAGCTTCCCTGATATTGGAAACACCATATATTTT
.,.,TRBJ1-6,TRBV5-5,CASSSLRGGSPLHF,TGTGCCAGCAGCTCACTCAGGGGAGGCTCACCCCTCCACTTT
TRBD1,.,TRBJ1-2,TRBV29-1,CSVRGTGGYGYTF,TGCAGCGTGAGAGGGACAGGGGGGTATGGCTACACCTTC
.,.,TRBJ1-2,TRBV19,CASNPYRGDYGYTF,TGTGCCAGTAACCCGTATCGGGGGGACTATGGCTACACCTTC
TRBD1,.,TRBJ2-2,TRBV4-1,CASSQRPRTGSTGELFF,TGCGCCAGCAGCCAACGTCCCAGGACAGGATCGACCGGGGAGCTGTTTTTT
TRBD1,.,TRBJ1-1,TRBV5-1,CASSQTGVNTEAFF,TGCGCCAGCAGCCAGACAGGGGTCAACACTGAAGCTTTCTTT
.,once,TRBJ1-6,TRBV4-3,CASSQERTLKGPLHF,TGCGCCAGCAGCCAAGAAAGGACCCTAAAGGGACCCCTCCACTTT
.,.,TRBJ2-5,TRBV2,CASSEGLNYLQETQYF,TGTGCCAGCAGTGAGGGGCTTAACTATCTCCAAGAGACCCAGTACTTC
TRBD1,.,TRBJ2-1,TRBV27,CASSLVLMSGGYNEQFF,TGTGCCAGCAGTTTAGTTCTGATGTCAGGGGGCTACAATGAGCAGTTCTTC
TRBD1,once,TRBJ2-2,TRBV7-8,CASSSLGGPTGELFF,TGTGCCAGCAGTAGCCTAGGGGGCCCTACCGGGGAGCTGTTTTTT
TRBD2,.,TRBJ2-5,TRBV11-1,CASSLRTSGGAETQYF,TGTGCCAGCAGCTTACGGACTAGCGGGGGGGCAGAGACCCAGTACTTC
TRBD2,.,TRBJ2-7,TRBV4-1,CASSQDLPSGGYEQYF,TGCGCCAGCAGCCAAGATTTGCCTAGCGGGGGCTACGAGCAGTACTTC
TRBD2,.,TRBJ2-3,TRBV6-1,CASSDLLAGKDTQYF,TGTGCCAGCAGTGATTTACTAGCGGGGAAAGATACGCAGTATTTT
.,.,TRBJ2-4,TRBV7-2,CASSLADRAKNIQYF,TGTGCCAGCAGCTTAGCGGACAGAGCCAAAAACATTCAGTACTTC